Listed here is a single TCR beta chain. Its antigen is as yet unknown. The CDR3 is made up of 16 amino acids. V shed 4 bases and J 0 bases; nucleotides not matched to a gene: 3. Germline V gives CDR1 SGHNT, CDR2 YYREEE (reference sequence). The data were taken from a study of T cells after posttransplantation cyclophosphamide. General study findings and limits: Recipient CMV seropositivity and CMV reactivation strongly tracked TRB clonality.

Using immunoSEQ multiplex PCR, the repertoire was profiled, and TCRdb retains in-frame clones only, with some absent. The repertoire includes about 11,000 clones, approximately 96% of them detected once, and approximately 0.3% sits in the top ten. The chain couples TRBV5-4 to TRBJ1-6; TRBD1 aligns across 8 bases. This TCR was sampled from a man aged 25-45 years in good health and a related stem cell transplant donor. Material for sequencing was naive CD8+ T cells sorted from PBMCs. The CDR3 sequence is CASSPDRASYNSPLHF. The CDR3 nucleotides are TGTGCCAGCAGCCCGGACAGGGCCTCCTATAATTCACCCCTCCACTTT.